These 22 T cell receptor beta chains were all obtained from the same sample, sequenced in a study of vaccination and CD4 T cells after COVID-19. Which antigens these TCRs recognize remains unknown. Treatment described: roughly ten-day PBMC culture with coronavirus spike peptide pools or control peptides (ViraFEST assay). Collection of the unexposed donor's CD4+ T cells took place before the COVID-19 pandemic (2011-2018). An Oncomine TCR Beta short-read assay was used to sequence the DNA from cultured CD4+ T cells. From CD4+ T cells that had been cultured, genomic DNA was extracted. TCRdb reanalysed the PCR reads using MiXCR and keeps one entry per CDR3 protein. This repertoire shows about 9,500 distinct CDR3 sequences, 34% found once; its top ten account for approximately 19%. Material: CD4+ T cells from blood, cultured in vitro. The receptor set was obtained from a human donor in good health.

Only a few counts were recorded for this clonotype. The rearrangement uses TRBV30 and TRBJ1-2, with 9 bases identical to TRBD1. J was trimmed by 4 bases and V by 5 bases; bases with no gene match: 5. The germline V gene encodes CDR1 GTSNPN and CDR2 SVGIG (reference sequence). The CDR3 length is 13 residues. The CDR3 sequence: CAWGDRARYGYTF. Written as DNA, the CDR3 is TGTGCCTGGGGGGACAGGGCCCGCTATGGCTACACCTTC.

The chain has TRBV6-2 or TRBV6-3 and TRBJ2-1; TRBD2 agrees at 12 bases. Germline V CDR1 and CDR2: MNHEY, SVGEGT. The V and J ends lost 9 bases and 5 bases, in that order; junction bases with no gene match: 8. The CDR3 has 15 amino acids. The CDR3 region has the DNA TGTGCCAGTACTGACCTAGCGGGAGGGGACAATGAGCAGTTCTTC. Translating gives CASTDLAGGDNEQFF.

The chain joins TRBV28 to TRBJ1-5; D gene unclear. CDR3 size: 16 residues. Germline CDR1 and CDR2: MDHEN and SYDVKM. V lost 5 bases to trimming and J lost 0 bases, with 14 bases between them. The CDR3 DNA reads as TGTGCCAGCAGTCCCCTCGATCTTTATAGCAATCAGCCCCAGCATTTT. Protein: CASSPLDLYSNQPQHF.

The rearrangement joins TRBV19 to TRBJ1-2; 7 bases match TRBD1. The germline gives CDR1 LNHDA, CDR2 SQIVND (reference sequence). V was clipped by 6 bases and J by 3 bases; unmatched bases: 10. The CDR3 is made up of 15 amino acids. CDR3: CASRTTGSLYYGYTF. Written as DNA, the CDR3 is TGTGCCAGTAGGACGACAGGGTCCCTGTACTATGGCTACACCTTC.

The V call is TRBV20-1, the J call TRBJ1-1; the D is unclear. The germline CDR1 and CDR2 sequences are DFQATT and SNEGSKA (reference sequence). The ends were cut back, 4 bases at V and 1 base at J, with 10 bases in the middle. The CDR3 spans 13 residues. The CDR3 loop is CSANRSPNTEAFF. In DNA form, the CDR3 reads TGCAGTGCTAACCGGAGTCCGAACACTGAAGCTTTCTTT.

In its sample, this clonotype was seen a few times. This sequence joins TRBV27 and TRBJ1-2, with D maybe TRBD1 (5 bases). CDR1 is MNHEY and CDR2 is SMNVEV in the germline V gene (reference sequence). The CDR3 sequence is 12 residues long. Trimming stripped 6 bases from V and 5 bases from J, with 10 bases between. As DNA, the CDR3 is TGTGCCAGCAGCCCGGAGGGGTATGGCTACACCTTC. Translating it yields CASSPEGYGYTF.

This chain links TRBV28 with TRBJ2-2; D tentatively fits TRBD1 or TRBD2 (7 bases each). Trimming shortened V by 8 bases and J by 4 bases, and 14 bases separated the two germline ends. CDR3 length: 14 amino acids. Looked up from germline, CDR1 is MDHEN and CDR2 is SYDVKM. Here the CDR3 reads CASGGGGGTGELFF. Here the CDR3 DNA reads TGTGCCAGCGGAGGGGGCGGGGGCACCGGGGAGCTGTTTTTT.

The rearrangement uses TRBV7-3 and TRBJ1-1; TRBD1 matches 9 bases. The CDR3 is made up of 13 amino acids. CDR1 SGHTA and CDR2 FQGTGA come from the germline V gene. With 8 bases clipped from V and 1 base from J, the junction kept 2 bases outside the gene matches. CDR3 sequence: CASAGQGNTEAFF. For the CDR3, the DNA is TGTGCCAGCGCGGGACAGGGGAACACTGAAGCTTTCTTT.

V usage is TRBV7-2 and J usage is TRBJ1-2, with D perhaps matching TRBD1 (6 bases). The CDR3 covers 14 residues. Germline loops: CDR1 SGHTA, CDR2 FQGNSA. V was trimmed by 4 bases and J by 2 bases, leaving 11 bases between them. CDR3 bases: TGTGCCAGCAGCTCAAGGGGGGGCAACTATGGCTACACCTTC. It encodes CASSSRGGNYGYTF.

This sequence joins TRBV7-9 and TRBJ2-7, with 7 bases matching TRBD2. Looked up from germline, CDR1 is SEHNR and CDR2 is FQNEAQ (reference sequence). J was trimmed by 5 bases and V by 5 bases; bases with no gene match: 15. This CDR3 has 16 amino acids. CDR3 bases: TGTGCCAGCAGCCGCGCTAAGGGCGGGGGTGGGAACGAGCAGTACTTC. This gives the protein CASSRAKGGGGNEQYF.

This clonotype has just a few counts. This chain connects TRBV27 to TRBJ1-6; 8 bases are shared with TRBD1. The CDR3 extends over 16 amino acids. J was trimmed by 4 bases and V by 5 bases; bases with no gene match: 7. Germline lookup yields CDR1 MNHEY and CDR2 SMNVEV (reference sequence). The CDR3: CASSHQGAGYNSPLHF. The CDR3 bases are TGTGCCAGCAGTCATCAGGGGGCGGGGTATAATTCACCCCTCCACTTT.

This clonotype turned up a few times. This rearrangement joins TRBV24-1 to TRBJ2-3; D not resolved. This CDR3 is 11 amino acids long. V was pared by 10 bases and J by 5 bases, with 9 bases between. Germline V gives CDR1 KGHDR, CDR2 SFDVKD. CDR3: CATQLRDTQYF. CDR3 coding DNA: TGTGCCACTCAACTACGAGATACGCAGTATTTT.

The chain is built from TRBV4-1 and TRBJ2-7; D remains ambiguous. Trimming left V 1 base short and J 8 bases short, with 12 bases between. The CDR3 is made up of 13 amino acids. CDR1 and CDR2 from the germline V gene are MGHRA and YSYEKL. The CDR3 protein is CASSQGAGYKQYF. In DNA, the CDR3 is TGCGCCAGCAGCCAAGGGGCCGGATACAAGCAGTACTTC.

This clonotype was observed a handful of times. This chain joins TRBV6-2 or TRBV6-3 and TRBJ2-7; 11 bases align to TRBD2. Germline V gene data show CDR1 as MNHEY and CDR2 as SVGEGT. This CDR3 has 15 amino acids. The V segment lost 7 bases and the J segment 0 bases; nucleotides outside the gene matches: 5. The CDR3 DNA sequence: TGTGCCAGCACCTCTAGCGGGGGGAGCTCCTACGAGCAGTACTTC. Amino acid sequence: CASTSSGGSSYEQYF.

By share, this clonotype ranks as medium-sized. The V and J genes are TRBV24-1 and TRBJ2-1, with 10 bases matching TRBD2. Trimming took 2 bases from V and 6 from J; bases not matched to a gene: 9. This CDR3 has 17 amino acids. Germline V gene sequence: CDR1 KGHDR, CDR2 SFDVKD. CDR3 DNA sequence: TGTGCCACCAGTGATTCGACGGCTAGCGGGAGTAGCAATGAGCAGTTCTTC. Protein sequence: CATSDSTASGSSNEQFF.

The chain links TRBV12-3 or TRBV12-4 to TRBJ1-1, with 8 bases lining up with TRBD1. V trimming: 4 bases; J trimming: 3 bases; junction bases outside the gene matches: 4. The CDR3 contains 14 residues. CDR3 sequence reads: CASSSTGGYTEAFF. The CDR3 nucleotides read TGTGCCAGCAGTTCTACAGGGGGGTACACTGAAGCTTTCTTT.

The gene calls are TRBV5-4 and TRBJ1-2; possibly TRBD1 for D (6 bases). Trimming shortened V by 6 bases and J by 4 bases, and 13 bases separated the two germline ends. CDR3 size: 13 residues. Germline V CDR1 and CDR2: SGHNT, YYREEE (reference sequence). The CDR3 reads CASNLGGAYGYTF. DNA for the CDR3: TGTGCCAGCAACCTCGGGGGGGCCTATGGCTACACCTTC.

V usage is TRBV5-6 and J usage is TRBJ2-5; tentatively, D is TRBD1 or TRBD2 (6 bases each). Germline CDR1 reads SGHDT; CDR2 reads YYEEEE. The length of the CDR3 is 14 residues. Trimming took off 1 base at V and 5 bases at J, with 12 bases between the two ends. This CDR3 reads CASSLFGGAETQYF. The CDR3 coding sequence is TGTGCCAGCAGCTTGTTCGGGGGCGCCGAGACCCAGTACTTC.

The chain employs TRBV4-1 and TRBJ2-7; the D gene is possibly TRBD1 (6 bases). This CDR3 contains 13 residues. Trimming pared 4 bases from V and 5 bases from J, leaving 12 bases between. Per the germline V gene, CDR1 is MGHRA and CDR2 is YSYEKL. CDR3 residues: CASSRNPGDEQYF. The CDR3 nucleotides read TGCGCCAGCAGCCGTAATCCAGGGGACGAGCAGTACTTC.

The gene calls are TRBV19 and TRBJ2-1, with D hard to call. V was clipped by 1 base and J by 5 bases, with 9 bases between them. The CDR3 has 14 residues. CDR1 is LNHDA, CDR2 SQIVND, per germline (reference sequence). In DNA, the CDR3 is TGTGCCAGTAGTATAGGGGTTTATGACAATGAGCAGTTCTTC. It yields the protein CASSIGVYDNEQFF.

The CDR3 nucleotides read TGCAGTGCTAAGAGGCCCGGAGCCAACGTCCTGACTTTC. Translation gives CSAKRPGANVLTF. The chain recombines TRBV20-1 with TRBJ2-6; D ambiguous. Germline lookup yields CDR1 DFQATT and CDR2 SNEGSKA (reference sequence). The CDR3 spans 13 residues. Between the trimmed V and J ends, which lost 4 bases and 7 bases, there was a span of 11 bases.

The chain uses TRBV18 and TRBJ2-6; D remains unclear. Deletions cut 2 bases from V and 2 bases from J, with 13 bases between. The CDR3 extends over 17 amino acids. Germline V lookup: CDR1 KGHSH, CDR2 LQKENI. CDR3 residues: CASSPSNGNPGANVLTF. The CDR3 bases are TGTGCCAGCTCACCATCGAATGGGAATCCTGGGGCCAACGTCCTGACTTTC. The whole variable domain, remainder taken from reference TRBV18 and TRBJ2-6, is NAGVMQNPRHLVRRRGQEARLRCSPMKGHSHVYWYRQLPEEGLKFMVYLQKENIIDESGMPKERFSAEFPKEGPSILRIQQVVRGDSAAYFCASSPSNGNPGANVLTFGAGSRLTVL.